This T cell receptor beta chain was identified in a study of cytomegalovirus exposure and HLA in healthy donors. Across the whole study: Genetic ancestry analysis placed around 76% of the 398 donors that were genotyped in the Caucasian-associated cluster. General study results and limits: Diagnosis of cytomegalovirus status made by the classifier reportedly showed high specificity and sensitivity. In terms of immune exposure information, only CMV serostatus was available.

PCR was performed using 60 Vbeta and 13 Jbeta primers. Libraries were prepared by immunoSEQ multiplex PCR; TCRdb keeps only in-frame clonotypes and omits some of them. Counted here are 60,000 to 70,000 clones, approximately 64% occurring once; the ten biggest clones make up less than 20%. A word on this clone: The antigen remains undetermined.

Each of the donors was a healthy bone marrow donor. The TCR sequence derives from a man aged 40-49 years in good health and CMV-seropositive. Sequenced sample: PBMCs.

Written as DNA, the CDR3 is TGTGCCAGCAGGGAGACTAGCGATTCCTACGAGCAGTACTTC. Translation gives CASRETSDSYEQYF. V gene TRBV2 combines with J gene TRBJ2-7; 8 nucleotides line up with TRBD2. Germline CDR1 and CDR2: SNHLY and FYNNEI. The trim removed 6 bases at V and 1 base at J, leaving 5 bases unmatched. The CDR3 is 14 amino acids.